This T cell receptor beta chain was sequenced in a study of T-cell reconstitution after alpha-beta-depleted transplantation in children. Study-wide points: T-cell numbers and diversity one year post-transplant derived largely from freshly generated T cells. Several hundred expanded graft clones reportedly supplied alpha-beta T cells about two months after transplant. In some patients, recipient T cells and intrathymic progenitors surviving conditioning explained high day-60 diversity.

The CDR3 sequence is 14 residues long. Trimming removed 0 bases from V and 2 bases from J, with 8 bases in between. Germline V gene sequence: CDR1 SGHRS, CDR2 YFSETQ. TCRbeta library construction was performed incorporating unique molecular identifiers. One entry per CDR3 protein results from TCRdb running MiXCR on the PCR reads. The sample contains almost 600,000 distinct CDR3 sequences, roughly a quarter of which appear only once. In regard to this clonotype: Antigen unknown.

The J gene is TRBJ2-5, the V gene TRBV5-1; D unresolved. Source: PBMCs, taken before TCRalphabeta/CD19-depleted stem cell transplant. The sequence was collected from a boy younger than two with Wiskott-Aldrich syndrome, due to receive a stem cell transplant. The CDR3 sequence: CASSLVRHQETQYF. Here the CDR3 DNA reads TGCGCCAGCAGCTTGGTTCGACATCAAGAGACCCAGTACTTC. The full variable domain, with the rest looked up from reference TRBV5-1 and TRBJ2-5, is KAGVTQTPRYLIKTRGQQVTLSCSPISGHRSVSWYQQTPGQGLQFLFEYFSETQRNKGNFPGRFSGRQFSNSRSEMNVSTLELGDSALYLCASSLVRHQETQYFGPGTRLLVL.